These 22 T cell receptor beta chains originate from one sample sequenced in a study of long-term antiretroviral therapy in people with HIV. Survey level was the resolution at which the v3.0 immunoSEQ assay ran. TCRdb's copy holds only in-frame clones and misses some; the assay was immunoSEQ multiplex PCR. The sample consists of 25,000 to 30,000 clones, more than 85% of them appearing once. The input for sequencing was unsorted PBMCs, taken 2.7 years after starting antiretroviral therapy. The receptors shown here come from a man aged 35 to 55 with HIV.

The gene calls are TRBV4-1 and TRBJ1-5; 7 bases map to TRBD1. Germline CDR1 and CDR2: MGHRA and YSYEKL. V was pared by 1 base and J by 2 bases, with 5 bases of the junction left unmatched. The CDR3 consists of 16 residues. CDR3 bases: TGCGCCAGCAGCCAAGGACAGGGTTGGGGCAATCAGCCCCAGCATTTT. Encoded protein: CASSQGQGWGNQPQHF.

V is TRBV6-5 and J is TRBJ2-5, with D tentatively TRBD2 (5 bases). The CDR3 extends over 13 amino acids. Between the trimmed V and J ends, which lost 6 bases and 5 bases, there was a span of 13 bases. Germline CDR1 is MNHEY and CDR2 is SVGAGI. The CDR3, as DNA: TGTGCCAGCAGCTCGCGGGTAGTGGAGACCCAGTACTTC. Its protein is CASSSRVVETQYF.

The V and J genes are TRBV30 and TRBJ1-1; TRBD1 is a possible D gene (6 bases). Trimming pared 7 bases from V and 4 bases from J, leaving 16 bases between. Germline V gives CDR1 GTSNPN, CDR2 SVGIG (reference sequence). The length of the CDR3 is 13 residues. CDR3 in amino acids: CASRAGAGTEAFF. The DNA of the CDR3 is TGTGCCTCCAGAGCAGGGGCGGGCACTGAAGCTTTCTTT.

The CDR3 protein is CAWSRSPGGNTIYF. The CDR3, as DNA: TGTGCCTGGAGTCGGAGCCCAGGCGGAAACACCATATATTTT. The chain joins TRBV30 to TRBJ1-3; no definite D call. Trimming left V 2 bases short and J 4 bases short, with 12 bases between. The CDR3 has 14 amino acids. Looked up from germline, CDR1 is GTSNPN and CDR2 is SVGIG (reference sequence).

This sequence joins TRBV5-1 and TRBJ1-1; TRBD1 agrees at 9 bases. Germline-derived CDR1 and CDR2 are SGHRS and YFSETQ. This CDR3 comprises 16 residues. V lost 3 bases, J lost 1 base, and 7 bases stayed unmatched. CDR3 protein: CASSSSGTGKNTEAFF. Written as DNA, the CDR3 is TGCGCCAGCAGCTCGTCTGGGACAGGGAAGAACACTGAAGCTTTCTTT.

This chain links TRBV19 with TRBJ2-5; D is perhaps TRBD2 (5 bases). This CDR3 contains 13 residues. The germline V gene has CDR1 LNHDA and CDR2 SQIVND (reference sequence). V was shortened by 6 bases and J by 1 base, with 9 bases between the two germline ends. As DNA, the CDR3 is TGTGCCAGTAGCCCACGGGGCCAAGAGACCCAGTACTTC. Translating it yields CASSPRGQETQYF.

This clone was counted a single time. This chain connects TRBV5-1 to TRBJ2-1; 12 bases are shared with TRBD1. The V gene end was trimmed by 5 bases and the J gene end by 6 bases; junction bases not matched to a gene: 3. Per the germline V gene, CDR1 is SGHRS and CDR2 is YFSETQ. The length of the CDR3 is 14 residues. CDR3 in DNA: TGCGCCAGCAGTCCGGGACAGGGGGCCAATGAGCAGTTCTTC. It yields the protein CASSPGQGANEQFF.

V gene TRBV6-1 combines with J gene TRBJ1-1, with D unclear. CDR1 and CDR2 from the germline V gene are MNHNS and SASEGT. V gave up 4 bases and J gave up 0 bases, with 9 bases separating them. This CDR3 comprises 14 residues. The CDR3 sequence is CASSVTVMNTEAFF. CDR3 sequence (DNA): TGTGCCAGCAGTGTCACGGTGATGAACACTGAAGCTTTCTTT.

The CDR3 nucleotides are TGTGCCTGGAGTCTTAGGACAGGGAGGACCTCTGTGACCCAGCATTTT. Protein: CAWSLRTGRTSVTQHF. The gene calls are TRBV30 and TRBJ1-5, with TRBD1 matching 8 bases. Germline loops: CDR1 GTSNPN, CDR2 SVGIG (reference sequence). J was trimmed by 11 bases and V by 2 bases; bases with no gene match: 17. The CDR3 contains 16 residues. Looking up the rest from reference TRBV30 and TRBJ1-5 gives the full variable domain: SQTIHQWPATLVQPVGSPLSLECTVEGTSNPNLYWYRQAAGRGLQLLFYSVGIGQISSEVPQNLSASRPQDRQFILSSKKLLLSDSGFYLCAWSLRTGRTSVTQHFGDGTRLSIL.

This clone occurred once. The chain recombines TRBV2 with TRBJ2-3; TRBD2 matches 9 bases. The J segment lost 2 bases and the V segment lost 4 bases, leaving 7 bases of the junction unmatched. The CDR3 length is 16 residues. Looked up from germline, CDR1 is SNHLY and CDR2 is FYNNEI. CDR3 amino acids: CASSGKRGDLTDTQYF. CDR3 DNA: TGTGCCAGCAGTGGAAAGCGGGGGGACCTCACAGATACGCAGTATTTT.

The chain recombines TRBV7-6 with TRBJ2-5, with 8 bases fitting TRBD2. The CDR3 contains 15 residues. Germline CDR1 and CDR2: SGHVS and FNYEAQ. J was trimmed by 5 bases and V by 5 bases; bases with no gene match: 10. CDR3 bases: TGTGCCAGCAGCCCTCCGGGGGGGGCGTTTGAGACCCAGTACTTC. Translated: CASSPPGGAFETQYF.

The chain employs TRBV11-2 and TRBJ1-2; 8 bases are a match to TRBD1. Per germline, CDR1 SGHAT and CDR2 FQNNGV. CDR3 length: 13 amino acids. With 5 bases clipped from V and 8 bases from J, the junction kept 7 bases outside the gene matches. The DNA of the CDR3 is TGTGCCAGCAGCCCTGGACAGGGCTGGGGCTACACCTTC. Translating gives CASSPGQGWGYTF.

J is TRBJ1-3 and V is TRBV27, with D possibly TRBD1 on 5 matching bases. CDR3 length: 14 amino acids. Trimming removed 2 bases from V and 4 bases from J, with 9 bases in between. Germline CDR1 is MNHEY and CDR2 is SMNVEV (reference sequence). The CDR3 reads CASSLAGWGNTIYF. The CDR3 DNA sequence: TGTGCCAGCAGTTTAGCAGGGTGGGGAAACACCATATATTTT.

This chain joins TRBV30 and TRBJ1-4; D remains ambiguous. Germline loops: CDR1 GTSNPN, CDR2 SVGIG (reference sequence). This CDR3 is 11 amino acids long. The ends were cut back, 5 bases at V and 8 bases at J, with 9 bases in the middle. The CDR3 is CAWSEAEKLFF. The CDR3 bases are TGTGCCTGGTCCGAGGCAGAAAAACTGTTTTTT.

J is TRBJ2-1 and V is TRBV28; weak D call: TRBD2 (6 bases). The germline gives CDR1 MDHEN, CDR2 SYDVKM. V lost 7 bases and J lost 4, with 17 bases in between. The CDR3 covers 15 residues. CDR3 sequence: CASKSWASAYNEQFF. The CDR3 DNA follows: TGTGCCAGCAAGTCCTGGGCTAGCGCGTACAATGAGCAGTTCTTC.

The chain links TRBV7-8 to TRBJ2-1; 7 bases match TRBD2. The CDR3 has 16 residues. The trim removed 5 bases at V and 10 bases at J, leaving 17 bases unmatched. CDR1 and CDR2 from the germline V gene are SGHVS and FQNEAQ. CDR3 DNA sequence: TGTGCCAGCAGCCCACGGGGCGGGAGAAGACCAAGCGAGCAGTTCTTC. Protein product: CASSPRGGRRPSEQFF. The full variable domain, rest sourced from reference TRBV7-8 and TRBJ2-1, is GAGVSQSPRYKVAKRGQDVALRCDPISGHVSLFWYQQALGQGPEFLTYFQNEAQLDKSGLPSDRFFAERPEGSVSTLKIQRTQQEDSAVYLCASSPRGGRRPSEQFFGPGTRLTVL.

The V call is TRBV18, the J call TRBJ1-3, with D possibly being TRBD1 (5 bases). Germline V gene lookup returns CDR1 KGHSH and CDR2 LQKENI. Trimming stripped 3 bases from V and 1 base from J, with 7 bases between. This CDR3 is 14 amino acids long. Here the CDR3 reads CASSPQGSGNTIYF. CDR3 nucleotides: TGTGCCAGCTCACCGCAGGGATCTGGAAACACCATATATTTT.

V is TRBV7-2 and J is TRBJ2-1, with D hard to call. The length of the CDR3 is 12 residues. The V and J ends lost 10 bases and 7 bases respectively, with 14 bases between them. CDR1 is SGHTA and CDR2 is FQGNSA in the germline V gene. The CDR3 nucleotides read TGTGCCACCAGGACGGGCGTGAATGAGCAGTTCTTC. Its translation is CATRTGVNEQFF.

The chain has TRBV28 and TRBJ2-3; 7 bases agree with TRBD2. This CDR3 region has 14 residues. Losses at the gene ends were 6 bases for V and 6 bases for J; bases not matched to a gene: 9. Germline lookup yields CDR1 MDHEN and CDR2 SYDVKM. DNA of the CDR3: TGTGCCAGCAGGGAGCGGGGAACTCTGGATACGCAGTATTTT. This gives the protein CASRERGTLDTQYF.

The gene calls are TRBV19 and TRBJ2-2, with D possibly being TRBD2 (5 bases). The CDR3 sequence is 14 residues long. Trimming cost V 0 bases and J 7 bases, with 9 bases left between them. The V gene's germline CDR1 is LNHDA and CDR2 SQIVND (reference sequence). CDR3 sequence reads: CASSIDRAGGELFF. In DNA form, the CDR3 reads TGTGCCAGTAGTATAGATAGGGCGGGCGGGGAGCTGTTTTTT.

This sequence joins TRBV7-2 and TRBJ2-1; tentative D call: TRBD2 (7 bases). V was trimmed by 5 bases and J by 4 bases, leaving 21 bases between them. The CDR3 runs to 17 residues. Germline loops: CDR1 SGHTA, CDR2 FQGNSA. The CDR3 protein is CASSPRGGGGAYNEQFF. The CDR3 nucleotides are TGTGCCAGCAGCCCCCGCGGGGGCGGGGGCGCATACAATGAGCAGTTCTTC.

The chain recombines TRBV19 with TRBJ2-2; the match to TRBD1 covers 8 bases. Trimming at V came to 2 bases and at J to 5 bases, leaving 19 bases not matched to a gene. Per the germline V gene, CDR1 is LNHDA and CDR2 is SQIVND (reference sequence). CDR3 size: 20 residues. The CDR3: CASSIMQVFARTGSTGELFF. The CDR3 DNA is TGTGCCAGTAGTATAATGCAGGTGTTCGCGAGGACAGGGAGTACCGGGGAGCTGTTTTTT.